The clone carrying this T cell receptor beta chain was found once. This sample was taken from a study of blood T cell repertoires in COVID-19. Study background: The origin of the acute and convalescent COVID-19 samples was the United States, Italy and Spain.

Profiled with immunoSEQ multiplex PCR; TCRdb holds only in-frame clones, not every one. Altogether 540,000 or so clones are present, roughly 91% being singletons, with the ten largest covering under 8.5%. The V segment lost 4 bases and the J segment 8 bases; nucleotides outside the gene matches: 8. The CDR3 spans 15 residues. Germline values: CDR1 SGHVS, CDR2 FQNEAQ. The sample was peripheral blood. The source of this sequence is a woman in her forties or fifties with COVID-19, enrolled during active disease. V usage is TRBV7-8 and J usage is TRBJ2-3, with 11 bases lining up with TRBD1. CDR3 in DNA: TGTGCCAGCAGCTCTGTCGCGGGACAGGGGGGTACGCAGTATTTT. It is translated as CASSSVAGQGGTQYF.